Below, 13 T cell receptor beta chains from the same sample are listed, as sequenced in a study of sequential checkpoint blockade in melanoma. Treatment indicated: randomized to nivolumab then ipilimumab (arm A) or the reverse (arm B). TCRdb keeps only in-frame clones here, not all; method: immunoSEQ multiplex PCR. Among approximately 37,000 clones listed, 84% were seen once. Sequenced here: CD8+ T cells sorted from blood (inferred from file names), sampled from a patient given nivolumab and ipilimumab in sequence. Every receptor here comes from a human donor with melanoma.

The gene calls are TRBV6-4 and TRBJ2-3; 12 nucleotides agree with TRBD1. Germline V gene sequence: CDR1 MRHNA, CDR2 SNTAGT. The ends lost 4 bases at V and 5 bases at J; junction bases unmatched: 7. This CDR3 comprises 16 residues. The CDR3 protein is CASSVGTGGPGDTQYF. The CDR3 DNA reads as TGTGCCAGCAGTGTGGGGACAGGGGGCCCTGGAGATACGCAGTATTTT.

Here the CDR3 DNA reads TGTGCCAGCAATAGCGGGAGCTCCTACAATGAGCAGTTCTTC. Its protein product is CASNSGSSYNEQFF. The chain couples TRBV7-9 to TRBJ2-1; the match to TRBD2 covers 9 bases. In germline, CDR1 is SEHNR, CDR2 FQNEAQ (reference sequence). V gave up 7 bases and J gave up 0 bases; unmatched junction bases: 1. CDR3 length: 14 amino acids.

Comments on this clone: The sample holds other DNA sequences that translate to the same CDR3. The genes are TRBV4-1 and TRBJ2-2; no firm D call. The CDR3 covers 13 residues. Germline loops: CDR1 MGHRA, CDR2 YSYEKL. V lost 1 base to trimming and J lost 5 bases, with 5 bases between them. The CDR3 region is CASSQVSTGELFF. Here the CDR3 DNA reads TGCGCCAGCAGCCAAGTCAGTACCGGGGAGCTGTTTTTT.

The rearrangement uses TRBV15 and TRBJ2-5, with D maybe TRBD2 (6 bases). This CDR3 contains 17 residues. Trimming left V 1 base short and J 5 bases short, with 20 bases between. The V gene's germline CDR1 is LNHNV and CDR2 YYDKDF (reference sequence). DNA for the CDR3: TGTGCCACCAGCAGAGTAGGGTTGGGGGGAGGCTGGGAGACCCAGTACTTC. It codes for CATSRVGLGGGWETQYF.

The chain links TRBV27 to TRBJ2-5, with 7 bases aligning to TRBD1. The J call may be in error: the DNA end matches TRBJ2-7 better. The CDR3 is 14 residues long. The V gene's germline CDR1 is MNHEY and CDR2 SMNVEV (reference sequence). CDR3: CASSRTGDSYEQYF. DNA of the CDR3: TGTGCCAGCAGTCGGACAGGCGACTCCTACGAGCAGTACTTC.

This clone was detected once. The chain couples TRBV5-1 to TRBJ1-4; D call uncertain. CDR3 length equals 16 residues. V lost 4 bases to trimming and J lost 8 bases, with 21 bases between them. Germline CDR1 SGHRS, CDR2 YFSETQ. CDR3 region: CASSPTGWSSGEKLFF. The DNA for the CDR3 is TGCGCCAGCAGCCCGACCGGGTGGTCAAGTGGGGAAAAACTGTTTTTT.

This chain joins TRBV29-1 and TRBJ2-1; D is undetermined. From germline, CDR1 is SQVTM and CDR2 ANQGSEA. The V end was cut by 1 base, the J end by 9 bases, with 13 bases between. The CDR3 has 13 residues. The CDR3 loop reads CSVEAFTGPEQFF. The CDR3 DNA reads as TGCAGCGTTGAAGCGTTCACTGGGCCTGAGCAGTTCTTC.

The V call is TRBV19, the J call TRBJ1-5; D is uncertain. V gave up 2 bases and J gave up 4 bases, with 9 bases separating them. CDR1 and CDR2 (germline): LNHDA, SQIVND (reference sequence). The CDR3 length is 14 residues. CDR3 in amino acids: CASSIYSPNQPQHF. In DNA form, the CDR3 reads TGTGCCAGTAGTATATACAGTCCTAATCAGCCCCAGCATTTT.

This clone has more than one count but fewer than ten. The chain uses TRBV9 and TRBJ2-5, with D uncertain. CDR1 SGDLS and CDR2 YYNGEE come from the germline V gene. The CDR3 has 12 residues. V was trimmed by 0 bases and J by 5 bases, leaving 5 bases between them. CDR3 sequence (DNA): TGTGCCAGCAGCGTAGACTCGGAGACCCAGTACTTC. Translating gives CASSVDSETQYF.

This chain connects TRBV15 to TRBJ2-2; a weak D match, TRBD2 (5 bases). The germline V gene encodes CDR1 LNHNV and CDR2 YYDKDF (reference sequence). This CDR3 is built from 13 residues. V lost 1 base to trimming and J lost 7 bases, with 7 bases between them. The CDR3 DNA is TGTGCCACCAGCAGAGTTGCGGGCGGGGAGCTGTTTTTT. It is translated as CATSRVAGGELFF.

V gene TRBV27 combines with J gene TRBJ2-7; possibly TRBD2 for D (6 bases). The V and J ends lost 5 bases and 3 bases respectively, with 11 bases between them. CDR1 is MNHEY, CDR2 SMNVEV, per germline (reference sequence). The CDR3 spans 13 residues. Here the CDR3 DNA reads TGTGCCAGCAGTACCTGGGGAGGCTACGAGCAGTACTTC. It codes for CASSTWGGYEQYF.

The V call is TRBV27, the J call TRBJ2-2; 9 bases map to TRBD2. Trimming removed 4 bases from V and 5 bases from J; junction bases left unmatched: 8. This CDR3 is 16 amino acids long. The germline gives CDR1 MNHEY, CDR2 SMNVEV (reference sequence). The DNA for the CDR3 is TGTGCCAGCAGTTCTATTAGCGGGAGACGAACCGGGGAGCTGTTTTTT. Encoded protein: CASSSISGRRTGELFF.

The genes are TRBV29-1 and TRBJ2-2, with D perhaps TRBD1 (6 bases). CDR3 length: 12 residues. The V gene's germline CDR1 is SQVTM and CDR2 ANQGSEA. V lost 7 bases, J lost 6 bases, and 12 bases lay in between. The CDR3 loop reads CSGGLTPGELFF. The CDR3 region has the DNA TGCAGCGGGGGGCTGACACCCGGGGAGCTGTTTTTT.